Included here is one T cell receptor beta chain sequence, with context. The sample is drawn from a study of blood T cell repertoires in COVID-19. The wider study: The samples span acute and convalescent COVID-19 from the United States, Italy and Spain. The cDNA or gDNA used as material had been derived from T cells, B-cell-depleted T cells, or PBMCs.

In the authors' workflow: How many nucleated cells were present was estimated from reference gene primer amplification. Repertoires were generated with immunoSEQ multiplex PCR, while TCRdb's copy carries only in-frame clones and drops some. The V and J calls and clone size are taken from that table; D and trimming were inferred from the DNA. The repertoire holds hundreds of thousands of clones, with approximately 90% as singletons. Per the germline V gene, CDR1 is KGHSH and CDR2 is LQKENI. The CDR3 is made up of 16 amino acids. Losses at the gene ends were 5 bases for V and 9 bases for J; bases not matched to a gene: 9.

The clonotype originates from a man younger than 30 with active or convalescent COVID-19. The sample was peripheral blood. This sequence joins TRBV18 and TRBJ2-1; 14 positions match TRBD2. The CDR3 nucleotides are TGTGCCAGCTCATCAACGACTAGCGGGGGGGCCTCTGAGCAGTTCTTC. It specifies CASSSTTSGGASEQFF.